The rows below give T cell receptor beta chains drawn from one sample of a study of T cell changes during pregnancy in multiple sclerosis. Sequencing was performed with immunoSEQ multiplex PCR; in TCRdb, only in-frame clones are kept and a portion is missing. The sample yields under 50,000 clones, approximately 90% seen once. This sample comprised CD8+ T cells from peripheral blood mononuclear cells, obtained before pregnancy. The receptors were gathered from a female donor with multiple sclerosis, enrolled in a pregnancy study. The CDR3 runs from the conserved cysteine through the conserved F or W. A D gene is named only where the DNA matches it firmly. Clone size is stated in some rows and not others, as once, few, many or a class when expanded.

DNA	CDR3	D	size	V	J
TGCACCAGCAGCCAACCCCATCGACCCGACAGGCCGTCGTTAGCCGAGCAGTACTTC	CTSSQPHRPDRPSLAEQYF	-	-	TRBV1	TRBJ2-7
TGTGCCAGCAGCCGACCCCGGACAGGGAGCACAGATACGCAGTATTTT	CASSRPRTGSTDTQYF	TRBD1	-	TRBV27	TRBJ2-3
TGTGCCGGCGCTATAGCGGGAGGGCGCTACAATGAGCAGTTCTTC	CAGAIAGGRYNEQFF	TRBD2	-	TRBV6-1	TRBJ2-1
TGCGCCAGCAGCCTCCAGGGGTACAATGAGCAGTTCTTC	CASSLQGYNEQFF	-	-	TRBV5-1	TRBJ2-1
TGTGCCAGCAGCATCCCCGGGACTAGCGGTAACACCGGGGAGCTGTTTTTT	CASSIPGTSGNTGELFF	TRBD2	once	TRBV9	TRBJ2-2
TGTGCCAGCAGGGGGCGAAGGGCTTTCTTT	CASRGRRAFF	-	-	TRBV2	TRBJ1-1
TGTGCCAGCAGAACTAGCGGGGGGACAAATGAGCAGTTCTTC	CASRTSGGTNEQFF	TRBD2	-	TRBV27	TRBJ2-1
TGTGCCAGTAGTATAGCCCCTCGGGGTGGTGAGACCCAGTACTTC	CASSIAPRGGETQYF	-	-	TRBV19	TRBJ2-5
TGTGCCAGCAGCCTCAGGGGGCGCGATGAAAAACTGTTTTTT	CASSLRGRDEKLFF	TRBD1	-	TRBV7-6	TRBJ1-4
TGTGCCAGCAGTTCGGGAGGTCCTAACACTGAAGCTTTCTTT	CASSSGGPNTEAFF	-	-	TRBV27	TRBJ1-1
TGTGCCAGCAGTGAGTGGCGGGGGGGGACTGAAGCTTTCTTT	CASSEWRGGTEAFF	-	-	TRBV2	TRBJ1-1
TGCGCCAGCAGGCTCAGGGGGCCGAACACTGAAGCTTTCTTT	CASRLRGPNTEAFF	TRBD1	-	TRBV10-2	TRBJ1-1
TGTGCCAGCACCTTTCGAGGCAGCGGGGGGGCTCTCCATGAGCAGTTCTTC	CASTFRGSGGALHEQFF	TRBD2	-	TRBV11-1	TRBJ2-1
TGTGCCAGCAGTGCCAGTCGGACTGGCAATTCCTACAATGAGCAGTTCTTC	CASSASRTGNSYNEQFF	-	-	TRBV6-1	TRBJ2-1
TGTGCCATCAGTGAGCCGGACAGCCAAGAGACCCAGTACTTC	CAISEPDSQETQYF	-	-	TRBV10-3	TRBJ2-5
TGTGCCAGCAGCTTAGGCCTCCGGCAGGGGCGCTTCGCGAACACCGGGGAGCTGTTTTTT	CASSLGLRQGRFANTGELFF	-	-	TRBV13	TRBJ2-2
TGCGCCAGCAGCTGGACAGGGAAAGAAGAGACCCAGTACTTC	CASSWTGKEETQYF	TRBD1	-	TRBV5-1	TRBJ2-5
TGTGCCAGCAGCCCGAGACAGGGGAGCTCCTACGAGCAGTACTTC	CASSPRQGSSYEQYF	TRBD1	-	TRBV28	TRBJ2-7
TGTGCCAGCAGCGTAGAGCCTAGCGGGGGGTCCGGGGAGCTGTTTTTT	CASSVEPSGGSGELFF	TRBD2	-	TRBV9	TRBJ2-2
TGCGCCAGCAGCCGGGACTTGTACGAGACCCAGTACTTC	CASSRDLYETQYF	-	-	TRBV5-1	TRBJ2-5
TGTGCCACCGCCATGGAGGGGGCCACAGATACGCAGTATTTT	CATAMEGATDTQYF	-	-	TRBV15	TRBJ2-3
TGTGCCAGCTCCTCTAGCGGGGGCTCCTACGAGCAGTACTTC	CASSSSGGSYEQYF	TRBD2	-	TRBV9	TRBJ2-7
TGTGCCAGCAGTGAGGCATACAATGAGCAGTTCTTC	CASSEAYNEQFF	-	-	TRBV25-1	TRBJ2-1
TGTGCCAGCAGTGAACGGACTAGCGGGAGGTACGAGCAGTACTTC	CASSERTSGRYEQYF	TRBD2	-	TRBV6-1	TRBJ2-7
TGTGCCAGCAGTGCTGGGGGGGGATCTGGCTACACCTTC	CASSAGGGSGYTF	-	once	TRBV6-1	TRBJ1-2
TGTGCCAGCAGCCGAGGGGACAGTAATCTCTACGAGCAGTACTTC	CASSRGDSNLYEQYF	TRBD1	-	TRBV7-9	TRBJ2-7
TGTGCCAGCAGCGCCCGACGGGAGATGAACACTGAAGCTTTCTTT	CASSARREMNTEAFF	-	-	TRBV9	TRBJ1-1
TGTGCCATCAGTGAAATCGGACTAGCGGGAGCGGGGGGCACAGATACGCAGTATTTT	CAISEIGLAGAGGTDTQYF	TRBD2	-	TRBV10-3	TRBJ2-3
TGTGCCAGCAGTGAATGGCGCGGGGTGCCCTACGAGCAGTACTTC	CASSEWRGVPYEQYF	-	-	TRBV2	TRBJ2-7
TGCGCCAGCAGCCCCCCGGGAACTGAAGCTTTCTTT	CASSPPGTEAFF	-	few	TRBV5-1	TRBJ1-1
TGTGCCAGCAGTTGGTCGGACAGTTACAATGAGCAGTTCTTC	CASSWSDSYNEQFF	-	-	TRBV2	TRBJ2-1
TGCGCCAGCAGCGTAGGCGGGGACCAGCCCCAGCATTTT	CASSVGGDQPQHF	-	many	TRBV5-1	TRBJ1-5
TGTGCCAGCAGCTCCCGCGGGAACAACAATGAGCAGTTCTTC	CASSSRGNNNEQFF	-	-	TRBV11-2	TRBJ2-1
TGTGCCAGCAGCGCGACTAGCGGGAGAGGGACAGATACGCAGTATTTT	CASSATSGRGTDTQYF	TRBD2	-	TRBV9	TRBJ2-3
TGCAGCATTTACAGGGGCTCCTATGGCTACACCTTC	CSIYRGSYGYTF	TRBD1	-	TRBV29-1	TRBJ1-2
TGTGCCATCGGGACAGGGTGGGAGACCCAGTACTTC	CAIGTGWETQYF	TRBD1	-	TRBV6-1	TRBJ2-5
TGTGCCAGCAGTTTATCACAGGGGGCTCAGGAGACCCAGTACTTC	CASSLSQGAQETQYF	TRBD1	-	TRBV27	TRBJ2-5
TGCGCCAGCAGCCCTGGGACGATCGGCGGGGCCTTACTGCTGGACACTGAAGCTTTCTTT	CASSPGTIGGALLLDTEAFF	-	-	TRBV4-1	TRBJ1-1
TGTGCCTGGAGTATGGGGAGTGCCGGGGAGCTGTTTTTT	CAWSMGSAGELFF	-	-	TRBV30	TRBJ2-2
TGTGCCAGCACTACTAAGGCCGGGGGTCCCCAGCATTTT	CASTTKAGGPQHF	-	once	TRBV6-1	TRBJ1-5
TGTGCCAGCAGCCCTAGGCAGGGGAACGAGCAGTACTTC	CASSPRQGNEQYF	-	medium-sized	TRBV7-9	TRBJ2-7
TGTGCCAGCAGCAGGACAGATTTCTCCTACAATGAGCAGTTCTTC	CASSRTDFSYNEQFF	-	-	TRBV14	TRBJ2-1
TGTGCCAGCAGCCAGAGGGGGAGGGAGGGGATTGCCTACGAGCAGTACTTC	CASSQRGREGIAYEQYF	-	-	TRBV4-2	TRBJ2-7
TGTGCCAGCAGCTTTCTGCGGGAGGGCCAAGACGAGCAGTACTTC	CASSFLREGQDEQYF	TRBD2	-	TRBV11-1	TRBJ2-7
TGCGCCAGCAGCCTCAGGGGCACTGAAGCTTTCTTT	CASSLRGTEAFF	-	-	TRBV4-1	TRBJ1-1
TGTGCCAGCAGCTTAGGAGTCGGAGGCACCGGGGAGCTGTTTTTT	CASSLGVGGTGELFF	-	-	TRBV7-2	TRBJ2-2
TGTGCCTGGACTAAAACCCCGACAGGGATGAACACTGAAGCTTTCTTT	CAWTKTPTGMNTEAFF	TRBD1	-	TRBV30	TRBJ1-1
TGTGCCAGCTGGGGTGGCACCGGACAGGGGTCTTACGAGCAGTACTTC	CASWGGTGQGSYEQYF	TRBD1	-	TRBV28	TRBJ2-7
TGTGCCAGCAGTGAGGGGGCTAATGAAAAACTGTTTTTT	CASSEGANEKLFF	-	-	TRBV9	TRBJ1-4
TGTGCCAGCAGTTCGAACCGGGACAGGAAGACTGAAAAACTGTTTTTT	CASSSNRDRKTEKLFF	TRBD1	once	TRBV7-9	TRBJ1-4
TGTGCCAGTAGTATCGGGGGGTGGTTTGAGCAGTTCTTC	CASSIGGWFEQFF	TRBD2	once	TRBV19	TRBJ2-1
TGTGCCAGCAGCGTAGGTGGGCCGCGCGAGCTGTTTTTT	CASSVGGPRELFF	-	-	TRBV9	TRBJ2-2
TGCGCCAGCAGTGCGGCGGGGGGACAAGAGACCCAGTACTTC	CASSAAGGQETQYF	TRBD2	-	TRBV5-1	TRBJ2-5
TGTGCCATCAGTGCGACCGACGCGGGGGGGGCGGATTCACCCCTCCACTTT	CAISATDAGGADSPLHF	-	-	TRBV10-3	TRBJ1-6
TGTGCCAGCAGTGCACGTCCGGGAGGAGGCACAGATACGCAGTATTTT	CASSARPGGGTDTQYF	TRBD2	-	TRBV27	TRBJ2-3
TGTGCCAGCAGCTTCGGGTCTGAGCAGTTCTTC	CASSFGSEQFF	-	-	TRBV11-2	TRBJ2-1
TGTGCCAGCAGTTACGAACCGACAGGGGTTGATGGCTACACCTTC	CASSYEPTGVDGYTF	TRBD1	-	TRBV6-5	TRBJ1-2
TGTGCCATCCGACAGGGATTTTCCTACGAGCAGTACTTC	CAIRQGFSYEQYF	TRBD1	-	TRBV2	TRBJ2-7